The next 15 T cell receptor beta chains were all read from a single sample in a study of post-analysis software for immune sequencing data. Study observations and caveats: A handful of TRBV segments were significantly more frequent in patients than in controls. TRBV5-6, TRBV5-1 and TRBV20-1 were among these segments.

No antigen is known for these receptors. TCR beta libraries were prepared from cDNA with unique molecular identifiers. TCRdb re-analysed the PCR reads in MiXCR, keeping a single row per CDR3 protein. This table holds hundreds of thousands of distinct CDR3 sequences, more than 50% found once. What was sequenced was blood. Receptors were obtained from a girl aged 2 to 10 with multiple sclerosis.

The J gene is TRBJ1-4, the V gene TRBV30, with 7 bases lining up with TRBD1. J was trimmed by 5 bases and V by 1 base; bases with no gene match: 4. Germline assignment: CDR1 GTSNPN and CDR2 SVGIG (reference sequence). CDR3 length equals 14 residues. CDR3: CAWSGDSLNEKLFF. CDR3 in DNA: TGTGCCTGGAGTGGGGACAGTCTAAATGAAAAACTGTTTTTT.

This clonotype was seen just once. CDR3 DNA: TGTGCCAGCAGCAGGACTAGCGGGAGAGGAGAGACCCAGTACTTC. Translated, it gives CASSRTSGRGETQYF. V and J are TRBV21-1 and TRBJ2-7; TRBD2, the table's D call, was not compared with the DNA. The end of the DNA aligns better with TRBJ2-5, so the J call may be wrong. TRBV21-1 is described as a pseudogene. CDR3 length equals 15 residues.

This chain links TRBV19 with TRBJ2-5, with D maybe TRBD1 (6 bases). The CDR3 has 12 residues. V gave up 3 bases and J gave up 4 bases, with 6 bases separating them. The germline CDR1 and CDR2 sequences are LNHDA and SQIVND (reference sequence). As DNA, the CDR3 is TGTGCCAGTAGTATCAGGGGAGAGACCCAGTACTTC. This codes for CASSIRGETQYF. The variable domain in full, completed from reference TRBV19 and TRBJ2-5, reads DGGITQSPKYLFRKEGQNVTLSCEQNLNHDAMYWYRQDPGQGLRLIYYSQIVNDFQKGDIAEGYSVSREKKESFPLTVTSAQKNPTAFYLCASSIRGETQYFGPGTRLLVL.

This chain uses TRBV7-2 with TRBJ1-1; D not resolved. The CDR3 contains 13 residues. V lost 0 bases and J lost 5, with 7 bases in between. In germline, CDR1 is SGHTA, CDR2 FQGNSA. The CDR3 reads CASSLAPQTEAFF. DNA of the CDR3: TGTGCCAGCAGCTTAGCGCCCCAGACTGAAGCTTTCTTT.

The rearrangement joins TRBV2 to TRBJ2-1, with 12 bases aligning to TRBD2. Germline loops: CDR1 SNHLY, CDR2 FYNNEI. Trimming took 6 bases from V and 6 from J; bases not matched to a gene: 18. The CDR3 extends over 19 amino acids. CDR3 bases: TGTGCCAGCAGCGAAAGACTAGCGGGAGAGCCCCAGGAGCTCAATGAGCAGTTCTTC. This encodes CASSERLAGEPQELNEQFF.

This clonotype has a handful of counts. This chain links TRBV18 with TRBJ2-1; unclear D gene. Germline V gene lookup returns CDR1 KGHSH and CDR2 LQKENI. The V end was cut by 0 bases, the J end by 2 bases, with 8 bases between. CDR3 length equals 15 residues. The CDR3 is CASSPPRYPYNEQFF. As DNA, the CDR3 is TGTGCCAGCTCACCACCCAGATACCCCTACAATGAGCAGTTCTTC.

This clonotype was observed a few times. This chain connects TRBV4-1 to TRBJ2-3; D gene uncertain. Germline V CDR1 and CDR2: MGHRA, YSYEKL. V was cut by 3 bases and J by 2 bases, with 12 bases left in between. The CDR3 runs 15 residues. As DNA, the CDR3 is TGCGCCAGCAGCCAGCAGGCCGCCCCCACAGATACGCAGTATTTT. Translated: CASSQQAAPTDTQYF.

This clonotype was detected only a few times. This chain joins TRBV20-1 and TRBJ2-3; 11 bases match TRBD2. Trimming removed 5 bases from V and 6 bases from J; junction bases left unmatched: 4. Germline-derived CDR1 and CDR2 are DFQATT and SNEGSKA (reference sequence). The CDR3 sequence is 13 residues long. The CDR3 is CSAGGLAGDTQYF. The DNA for the CDR3 is TGCAGTGCTGGAGGACTAGCGGGTGATACGCAGTATTTT.

This rearrangement joins TRBV11-3 to TRBJ2-2; tentatively, D is TRBD1 (6 bases). Looked up from germline, CDR1 is SGHNT and CDR2 is YENEEA. This CDR3 has 16 residues. V was pared by 5 bases and J by 0 bases, with 13 bases between. The CDR3 here is CASSPRTVANTGELFF. The CDR3 nucleotides are TGTGCCAGCAGCCCTAGGACAGTCGCGAACACCGGGGAGCTGTTTTTT.

The J gene is TRBJ2-5, the V gene TRBV20-1, with D possibly being TRBD2 (5 bases). With 5 bases removed from V and 1 base from J, the gap between germline ends came to 17 bases. The CDR3 covers 15 residues. Germline lookup yields CDR1 DFQATT and CDR2 SNEGSKA (reference sequence). The CDR3, as DNA: TGCAGTGCTCACCCCCCAGCGGTGTCCCAAGAGACCCAGTACTTC. Translation gives CSAHPPAVSQETQYF.

This chain connects TRBV12-3 or TRBV12-4 to TRBJ1-2; TRBD1 matches at 9 bases. The CDR3 is made up of 16 amino acids. V dropped 6 bases and J dropped 4; count of bases not matched to a gene: 12. The chain's CDR3 is CASSSPPGQGGYGYTF. Written as DNA, the CDR3 is TGTGCCAGCAGCTCCCCACCGGGACAGGGAGGCTATGGCTACACCTTC.

The chain carries TRBV20-1 and TRBJ2-3; 8 bases fit TRBD2. CDR1 DFQATT and CDR2 SNEGSKA come from the germline V gene (reference sequence). This CDR3 spans 14 amino acids. The ends lost 1 base at V and 5 bases at J; junction bases unmatched: 5. The CDR3 loop is CSARGRGGQDTQYF. The CDR3 nucleotides are TGCAGTGCTAGAGGACGGGGGGGCCAAGATACGCAGTATTTT.

This rearrangement joins TRBV25-1 to TRBJ2-7; the D gene is possibly TRBD1 (6 bases). The J call may be mistaken, given a closer DNA end match to TRBJ2-4. The CDR3 extends over 17 amino acids. CDR1 is MGHDK and CDR2 is SYGVNS in the germline V gene. DNA for the CDR3: TGTGCCAGCAGTGAATATAACCCGACAGGTCGTCGAAGCATTCAGTACTTC. Its translation: CASSEYNPTGRRSIQYF.

This clonotype appeared once. The V call is TRBV5-6, the J call TRBJ1-6, with a weak D call TRBD1 (5 bases). V was shortened by 0 bases and J by 6 bases, with 13 bases between the two germline ends. CDR3 length: 16 amino acids. Per the germline V gene, CDR1 is SGHDT and CDR2 is YYEEEE. The CDR3 sequence is CASSLGLPRGNSPLHF. The DNA for the CDR3 is TGTGCCAGCAGCTTGGGTCTGCCGAGGGGTAATTCACCCCTCCACTTT.

The chain links TRBV10-3 to TRBJ2-7; the D call may be TRBD1 or TRBD2 (6 bases each). Per the germline V gene, CDR1 is ENHRY and CDR2 is SYGVKD. Trimming took off 6 bases at V and 7 bases at J, with 22 bases between the two ends. CDR3 length: 15 residues. CDR3 DNA: TGTGCCATCAGGGGGGGCACCGGTCGGGGCAATGAGCAGTACTTC. Its protein is CAIRGGTGRGNEQYF.